This record concerns one T cell receptor (beta chain) sequence. Its antigen is as yet unknown. The data were obtained in a study of OX40 agonist ivuxolimab in advanced cancers. For the study at large: Dose-escalation patients had hepatocellular carcinoma, melanoma, renal cell or head and neck cancer.

General observations from the study: People who partly responded at 0.1-3.0 mg/kg had some of the least clonal expansion seen. Relative to CD4+, CD8+ T cells held more expanded clones on average.

Clones were sequenced by immunoSEQ multiplex PCR, and TCRdb holds only the in-frame ones, with some missing. The sample carries fewer than 13,000 clones, roughly 80% recorded once. Trimming took 2 bases from V and 4 from J; bases not matched to a gene: 7. The length of the CDR3 is 16 residues. Germline V CDR1 and CDR2: SGHTS, YDEGEE. The rearrangement uses TRBV5-8 and TRBJ1-1; 11 bases match TRBD1. The source material was CD4+ or CD8+ T cells sorted from blood, sampled in a trial of the OX40 agonist ivuxolimab. The clonotype was recovered from an adult with an advanced solid tumor such as melanoma, head and neck, liver or kidney cancer. The CDR3 loop reads CASSLGQGALRTEAFF. CDR3 DNA sequence: TGTGCCAGCAGCTTAGGACAGGGGGCGCTTCGCACTGAAGCTTTCTTT.